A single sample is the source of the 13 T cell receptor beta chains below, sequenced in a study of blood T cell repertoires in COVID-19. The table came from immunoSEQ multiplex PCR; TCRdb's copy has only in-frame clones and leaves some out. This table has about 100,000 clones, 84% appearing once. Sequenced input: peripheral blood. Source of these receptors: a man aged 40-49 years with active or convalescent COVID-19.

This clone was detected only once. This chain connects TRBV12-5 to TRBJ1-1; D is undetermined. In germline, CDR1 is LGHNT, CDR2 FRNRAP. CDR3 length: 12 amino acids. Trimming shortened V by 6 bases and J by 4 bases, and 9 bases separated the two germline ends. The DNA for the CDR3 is TGTGCTAGTGGGGCTCGATCCACTGAAGCTTTCTTT. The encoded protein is CASGARSTEAFF.

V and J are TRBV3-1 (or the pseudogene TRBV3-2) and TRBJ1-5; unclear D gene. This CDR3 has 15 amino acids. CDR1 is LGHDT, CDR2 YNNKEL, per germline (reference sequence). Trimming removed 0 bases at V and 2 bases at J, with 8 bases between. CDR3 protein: CASSQDGSGNQPQHF. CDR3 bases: TGTGCCAGCAGCCAAGACGGGAGTGGCAATCAGCCCCAGCATTTT.

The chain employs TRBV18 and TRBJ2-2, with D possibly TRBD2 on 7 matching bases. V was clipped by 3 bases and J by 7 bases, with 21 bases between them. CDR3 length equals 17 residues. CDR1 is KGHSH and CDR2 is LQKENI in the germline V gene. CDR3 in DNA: TGTGCCAGCTCACCTCACGAAGTGGGGGGGCCTGGCGGGGAGCTGTTTTTT. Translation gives CASSPHEVGGPGGELFF.

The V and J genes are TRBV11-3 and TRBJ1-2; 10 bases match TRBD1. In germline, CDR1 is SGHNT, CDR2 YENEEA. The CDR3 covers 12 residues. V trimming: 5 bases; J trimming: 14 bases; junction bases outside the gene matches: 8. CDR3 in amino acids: CASSATGQGITF. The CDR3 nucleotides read TGTGCCAGCAGCGCCACGGGACAGGGGATTACCTTC. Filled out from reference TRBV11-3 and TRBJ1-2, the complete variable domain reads EAGVVQSPRYKIIEKKQPVAFWCNPISGHNTLYWYLQNLGQGPELLIRYENEEAVDDSQLPKDRFSAERLKGVDSTLKIQPAELGDSAVYLCASSATGQGITFGSGTRLTVV.

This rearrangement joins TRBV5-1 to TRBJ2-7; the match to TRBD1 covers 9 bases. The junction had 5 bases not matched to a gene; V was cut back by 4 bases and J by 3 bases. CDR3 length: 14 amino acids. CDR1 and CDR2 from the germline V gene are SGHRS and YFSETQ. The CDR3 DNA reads TGCGCCAGCAGCCGGGACAGGGCTGACTACGAGCAGTACTTC. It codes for CASSRDRADYEQYF.

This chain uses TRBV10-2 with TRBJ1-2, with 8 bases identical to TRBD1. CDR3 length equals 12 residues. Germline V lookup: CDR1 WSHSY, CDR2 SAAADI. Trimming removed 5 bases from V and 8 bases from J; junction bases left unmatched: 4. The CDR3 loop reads CASSSDRAGYTF. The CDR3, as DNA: TGCGCCAGCAGTTCGGACAGGGCGGGCTACACCTTC.

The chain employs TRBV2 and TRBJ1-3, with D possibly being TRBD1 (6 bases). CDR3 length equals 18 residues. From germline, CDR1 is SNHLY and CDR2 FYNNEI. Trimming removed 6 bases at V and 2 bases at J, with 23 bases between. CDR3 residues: CASSDAPKQGLTGNTIYF. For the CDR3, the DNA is TGTGCCAGCAGCGATGCCCCAAAACAGGGATTAACTGGAAACACCATATATTTT.

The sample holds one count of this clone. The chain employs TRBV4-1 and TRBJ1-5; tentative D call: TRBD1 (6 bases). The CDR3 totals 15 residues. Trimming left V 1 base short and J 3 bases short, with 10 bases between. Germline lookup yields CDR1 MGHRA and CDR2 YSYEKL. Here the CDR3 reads CASSQGGLSNQPQHF. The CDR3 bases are TGCGCCAGCAGCCAAGGGGGGCTTTCCAATCAGCCCCAGCATTTT.

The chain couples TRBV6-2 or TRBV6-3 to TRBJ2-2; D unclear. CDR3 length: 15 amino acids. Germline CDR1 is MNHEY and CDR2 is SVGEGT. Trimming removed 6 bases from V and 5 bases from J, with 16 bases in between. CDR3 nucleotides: TGTGCCAGCAGCCGAAACCCCACAGTTACCGGGGAGCTGTTTTTT. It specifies CASSRNPTVTGELFF.

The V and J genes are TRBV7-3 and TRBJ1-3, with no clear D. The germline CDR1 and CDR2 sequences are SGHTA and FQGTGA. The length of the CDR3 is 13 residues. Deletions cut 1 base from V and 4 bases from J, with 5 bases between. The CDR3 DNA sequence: TGTGCCAGCAGCTTAAAACAGGGAAACACCATATATTTT. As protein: CASSLKQGNTIYF. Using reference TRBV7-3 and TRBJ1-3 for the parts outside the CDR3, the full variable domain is GAGVSQTPSNKVTEKGKYVELRCDPISGHTALYWYRQSLGQGPEFLIYFQGTGAADDSGLPNDRFFAVRPEGSVSTLKIQRTERGDSAVYLCASSLKQGNTIYFGEGSWLTVV.

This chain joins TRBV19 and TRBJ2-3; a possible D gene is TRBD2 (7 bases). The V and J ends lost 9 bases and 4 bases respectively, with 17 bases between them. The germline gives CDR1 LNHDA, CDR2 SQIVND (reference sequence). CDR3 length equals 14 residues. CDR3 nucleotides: TGTGCCAGCCGACTGGGGGGGCAGGCAGATACGCAGTATTTT. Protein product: CASRLGGQADTQYF.

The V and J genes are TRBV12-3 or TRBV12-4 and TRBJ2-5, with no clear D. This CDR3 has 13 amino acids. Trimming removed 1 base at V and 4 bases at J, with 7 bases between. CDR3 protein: CASSLVRRETQYF. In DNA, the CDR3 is TGTGCCAGCAGTTTAGTAAGGAGAGAGACCCAGTACTTC.

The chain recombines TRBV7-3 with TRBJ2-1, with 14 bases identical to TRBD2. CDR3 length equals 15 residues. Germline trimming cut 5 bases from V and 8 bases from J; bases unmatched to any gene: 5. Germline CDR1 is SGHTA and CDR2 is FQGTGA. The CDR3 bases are TGTGCCAGCAGCCAGACTAGCGGGGGGGCATATGAGCAGTTCTTC. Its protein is CASSQTSGGAYEQFF. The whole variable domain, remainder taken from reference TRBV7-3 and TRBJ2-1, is GAGVSQTPSNKVTEKGKYVELRCDPISGHTALYWYRQSLGQGPEFLIYFQGTGAADDSGLPNDRFFAVRPEGSVSTLKIQRTERGDSAVYLCASSQTSGGAYEQFFGPGTRLTVL.